The T cell receptor (beta chain) under discussion was sequenced for a study of cytomegalovirus exposure and HLA in healthy donors. Study context: Most genotyped donors, roughly 80% of about 430, had Caucasian-associated genetic ancestry.

Germline-derived CDR1 and CDR2 are SGHVS and FQNEAQ. This CDR3 spans 15 amino acids. Trimming shortened V by 1 base and J by 0 bases, and 9 bases separated the two germline ends. All donors participated as healthy donors of bone marrow. Use of 60 Vbeta and 13 Jbeta primers characterized the PCR. Using immunoSEQ multiplex PCR, the repertoire was profiled, and TCRdb retains in-frame clones only, with some absent. This sample has roughly 61,000 clones; approximately 80% occur once, and the top ten carry almost 6%. This chain joins TRBV7-8 and TRBJ1-2; a weak D match, TRBD1 (5 bases). The source material was PBMCs. This TCR came from a male donor in good health and CMV-seronegative. The CDR3 region has the DNA TGTGCCAGCAGCTTAGTAACACAGGCTAACTATGGCTACACCTTC. This codes for CASSLVTQANYGYTF.